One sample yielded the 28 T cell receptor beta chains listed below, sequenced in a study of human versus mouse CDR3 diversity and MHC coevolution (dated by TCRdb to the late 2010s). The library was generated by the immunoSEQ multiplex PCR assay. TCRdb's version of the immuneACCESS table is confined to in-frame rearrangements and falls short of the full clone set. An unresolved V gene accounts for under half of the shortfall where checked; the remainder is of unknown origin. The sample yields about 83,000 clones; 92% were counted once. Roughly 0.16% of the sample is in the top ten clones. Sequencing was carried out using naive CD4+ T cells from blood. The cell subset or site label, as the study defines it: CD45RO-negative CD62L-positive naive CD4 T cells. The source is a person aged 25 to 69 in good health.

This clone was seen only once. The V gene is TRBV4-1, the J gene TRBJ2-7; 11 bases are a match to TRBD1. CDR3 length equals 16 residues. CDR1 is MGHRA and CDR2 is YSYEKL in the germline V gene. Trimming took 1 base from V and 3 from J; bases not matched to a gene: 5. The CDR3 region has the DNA TGCGCCAGCAGCCAAGGGGGACAGGGGGGGTACTACGAGCAGTACTTC. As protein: CASSQGGQGGYYEQYF.

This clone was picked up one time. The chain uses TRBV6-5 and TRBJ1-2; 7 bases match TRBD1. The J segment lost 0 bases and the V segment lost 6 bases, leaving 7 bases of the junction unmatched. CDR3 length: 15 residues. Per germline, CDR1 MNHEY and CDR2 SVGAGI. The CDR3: CASSYTGTANYGYTF. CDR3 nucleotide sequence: TGTGCCAGCAGCTACACGGGGACAGCTAACTATGGCTACACCTTC.

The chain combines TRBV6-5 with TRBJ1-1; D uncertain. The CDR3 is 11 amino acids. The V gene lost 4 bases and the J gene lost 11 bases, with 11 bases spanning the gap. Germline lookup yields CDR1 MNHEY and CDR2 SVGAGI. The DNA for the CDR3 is TGTGCCAGCAGTTCCCAGCTGAGGGCTTTCTTT. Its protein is CASSSQLRAFF.

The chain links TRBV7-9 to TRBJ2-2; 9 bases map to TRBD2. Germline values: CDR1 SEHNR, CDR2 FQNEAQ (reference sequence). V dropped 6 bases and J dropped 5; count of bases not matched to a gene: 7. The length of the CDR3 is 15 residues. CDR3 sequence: CASRRGSGSTGELFF. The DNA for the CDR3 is TGTGCCAGCAGAAGGGGTAGCGGGAGTACCGGGGAGCTGTTTTTT.

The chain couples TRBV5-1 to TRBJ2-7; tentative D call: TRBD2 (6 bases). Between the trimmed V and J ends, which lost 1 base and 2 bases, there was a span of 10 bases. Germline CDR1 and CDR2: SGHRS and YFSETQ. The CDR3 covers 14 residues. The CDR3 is CASSLTGDPYEQYF. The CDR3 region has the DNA TGCGCCAGCAGCTTGACGGGGGATCCCTACGAGCAGTACTTC.

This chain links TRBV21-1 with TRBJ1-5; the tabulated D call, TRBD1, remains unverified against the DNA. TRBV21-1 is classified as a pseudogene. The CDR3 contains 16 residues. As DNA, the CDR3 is TGTGCCAGCAGCAAATCCCTATGGGCAGGCCCAGGGCCCCAGCATTTT. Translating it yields CASSKSLWAGPGPQHF.

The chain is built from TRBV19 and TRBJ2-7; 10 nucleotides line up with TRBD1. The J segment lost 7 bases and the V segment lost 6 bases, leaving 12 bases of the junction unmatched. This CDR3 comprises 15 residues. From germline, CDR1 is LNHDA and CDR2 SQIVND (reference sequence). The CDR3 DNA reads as TGTGCCAGTAGCCAGACTCGACAGGGGGCTCGGGAGCAGTACTTC. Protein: CASSQTRQGAREQYF.

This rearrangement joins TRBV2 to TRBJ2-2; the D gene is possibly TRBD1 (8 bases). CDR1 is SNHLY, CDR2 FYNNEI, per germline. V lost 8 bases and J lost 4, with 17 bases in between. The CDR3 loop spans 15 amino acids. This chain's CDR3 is CASVGQGLLTGELFF. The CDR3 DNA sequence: TGTGCCAGCGTAGGACAGGGACTACTCACCGGGGAGCTGTTTTTT.

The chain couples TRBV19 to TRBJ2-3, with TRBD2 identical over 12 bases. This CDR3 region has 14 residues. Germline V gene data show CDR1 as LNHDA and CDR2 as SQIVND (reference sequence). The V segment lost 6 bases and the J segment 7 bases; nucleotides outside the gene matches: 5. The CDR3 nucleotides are TGTGCCAGTAGCCTAGCGGGGGGGACAAATACGCAGTATTTT. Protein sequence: CASSLAGGTNTQYF.

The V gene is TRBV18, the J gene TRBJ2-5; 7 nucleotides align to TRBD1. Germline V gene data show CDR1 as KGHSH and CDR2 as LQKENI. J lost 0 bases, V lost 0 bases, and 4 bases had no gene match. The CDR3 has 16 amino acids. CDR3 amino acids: CASSPPFRGYQETQYF. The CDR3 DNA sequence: TGTGCCAGCTCACCACCTTTCAGGGGGTACCAAGAGACCCAGTACTTC.

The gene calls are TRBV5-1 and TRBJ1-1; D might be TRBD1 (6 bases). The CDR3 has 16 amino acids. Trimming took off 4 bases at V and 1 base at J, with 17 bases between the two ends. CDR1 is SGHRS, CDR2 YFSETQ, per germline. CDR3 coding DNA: TGCGCCAGCAGCCCGGAACAGGGTATTAAGAACACTGAAGCTTTCTTT. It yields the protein CASSPEQGIKNTEAFF. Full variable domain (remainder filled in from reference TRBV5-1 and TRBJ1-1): KAGVTQTPRYLIKTRGQQVTLSCSPISGHRSVSWYQQTPGQGLQFLFEYFSETQRNKGNFPGRFSGRQFSNSRSEMNVSTLELGDSALYLCASSPEQGIKNTEAFFGQGTRLTVV.

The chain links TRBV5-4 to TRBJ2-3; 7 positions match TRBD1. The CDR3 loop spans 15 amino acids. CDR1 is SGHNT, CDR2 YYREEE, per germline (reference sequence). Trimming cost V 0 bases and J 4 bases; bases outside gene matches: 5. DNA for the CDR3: TGTGCCAGCAGCTTGGGACAGGGTCGGTCAGATACGCAGTATTTT. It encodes CASSLGQGRSDTQYF.

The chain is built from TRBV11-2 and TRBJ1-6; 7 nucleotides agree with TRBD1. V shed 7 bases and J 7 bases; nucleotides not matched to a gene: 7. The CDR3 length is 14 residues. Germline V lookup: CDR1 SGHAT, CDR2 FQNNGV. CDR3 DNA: TGTGCCAGCAAAGGGGGCGCCGGAAATTCACCCCTCCACTTT. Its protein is CASKGGAGNSPLHF.

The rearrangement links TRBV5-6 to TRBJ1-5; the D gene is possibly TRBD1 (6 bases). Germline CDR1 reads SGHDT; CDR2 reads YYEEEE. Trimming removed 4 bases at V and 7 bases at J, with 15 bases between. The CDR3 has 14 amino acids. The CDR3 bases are TGTGCCAGCAGCGAACAGGGACGCGGCCAGCCCCAGCATTTT. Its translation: CASSEQGRGQPQHF.

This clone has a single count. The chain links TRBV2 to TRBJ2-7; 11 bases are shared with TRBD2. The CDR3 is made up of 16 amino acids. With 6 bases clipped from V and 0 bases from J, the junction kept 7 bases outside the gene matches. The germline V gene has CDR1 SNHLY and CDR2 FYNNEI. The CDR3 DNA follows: TGTGCCAGCAGGCAGGGACTAGCGGACTACTCCTACGAGCAGTACTTC. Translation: CASRQGLADYSYEQYF.

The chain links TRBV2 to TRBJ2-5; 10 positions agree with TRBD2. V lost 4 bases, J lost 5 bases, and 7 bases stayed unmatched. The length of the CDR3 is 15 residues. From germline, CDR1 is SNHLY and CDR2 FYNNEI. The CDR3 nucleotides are TGTGCCAGCAGTGGATTAGCGGGAGGTGGGGAGACCCAGTACTTC. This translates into CASSGLAGGGETQYF.

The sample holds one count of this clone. CDR3 sequence reads: CASSFIGAGNTIYF. The DNA of the CDR3 is TGTGCCAGCAGTTTTATAGGGGCGGGAAACACCATATATTTT. This chain uses TRBV27 with TRBJ1-3, with D maybe TRBD1 (5 bases). CDR1 and CDR2 (germline): MNHEY, SMNVEV (reference sequence). With 3 bases removed from V and 4 bases from J, the gap between germline ends came to 10 bases. The CDR3 length is 14 residues.

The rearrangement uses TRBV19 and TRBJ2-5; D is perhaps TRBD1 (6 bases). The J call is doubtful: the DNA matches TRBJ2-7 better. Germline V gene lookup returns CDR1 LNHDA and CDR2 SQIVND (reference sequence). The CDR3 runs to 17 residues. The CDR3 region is CASNTNLGASGSGEQYF. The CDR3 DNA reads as TGTGCCAGTAACACAAACCTGGGGGCTTCGGGTTCTGGCGAGCAGTACTTC.

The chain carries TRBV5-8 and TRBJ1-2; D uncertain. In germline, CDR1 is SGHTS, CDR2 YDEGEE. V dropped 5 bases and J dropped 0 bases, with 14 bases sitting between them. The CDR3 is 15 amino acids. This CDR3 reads CASRLRWGANYGYTF. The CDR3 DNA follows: TGTGCCAGCAGATTACGATGGGGAGCTAACTATGGCTACACCTTC.

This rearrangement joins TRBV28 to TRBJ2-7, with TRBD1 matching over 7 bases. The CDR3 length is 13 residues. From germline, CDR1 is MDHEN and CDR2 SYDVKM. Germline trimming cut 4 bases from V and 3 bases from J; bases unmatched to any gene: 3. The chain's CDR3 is CASSSGQRYEQYF. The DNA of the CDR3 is TGTGCCAGCAGTTCGGGACAGCGCTACGAGCAGTACTTC.

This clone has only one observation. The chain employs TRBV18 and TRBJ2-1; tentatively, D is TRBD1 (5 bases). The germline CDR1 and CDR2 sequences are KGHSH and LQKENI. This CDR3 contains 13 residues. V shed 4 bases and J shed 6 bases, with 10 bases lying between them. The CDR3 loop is CASSLGDSNEQFF. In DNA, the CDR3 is TGTGCCAGCTCACTTGGCGACAGCAATGAGCAGTTCTTC.

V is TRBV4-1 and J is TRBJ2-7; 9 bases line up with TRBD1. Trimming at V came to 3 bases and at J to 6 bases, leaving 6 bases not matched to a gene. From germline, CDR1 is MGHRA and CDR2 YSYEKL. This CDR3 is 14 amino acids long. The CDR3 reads CASSQRDRAGEQYF. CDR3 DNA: TGCGCCAGCAGCCAGCGGGACAGGGCAGGCGAGCAGTACTTC.

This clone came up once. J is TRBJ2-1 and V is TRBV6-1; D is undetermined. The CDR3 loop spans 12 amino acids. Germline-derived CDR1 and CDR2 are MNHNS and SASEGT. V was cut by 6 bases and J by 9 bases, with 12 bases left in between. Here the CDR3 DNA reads TGTGCCAGCAGATACGAGATCGGTGAGCAGTTCTTC. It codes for CASRYEIGEQFF.

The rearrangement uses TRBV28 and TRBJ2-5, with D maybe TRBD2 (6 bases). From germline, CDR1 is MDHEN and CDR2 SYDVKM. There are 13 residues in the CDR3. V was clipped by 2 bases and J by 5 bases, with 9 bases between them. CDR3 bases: TGTGCCAGCAGTTTAGGAGGGGTCGAGACCCAGTACTTC. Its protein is CASSLGGVETQYF.

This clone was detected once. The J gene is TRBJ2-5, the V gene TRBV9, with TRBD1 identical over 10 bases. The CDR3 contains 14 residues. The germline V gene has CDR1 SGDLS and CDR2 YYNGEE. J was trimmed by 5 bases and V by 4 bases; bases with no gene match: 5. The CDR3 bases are TGTGCCAGCAGCTATTGGACAGGGGGGGAGACCCAGTACTTC. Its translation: CASSYWTGGETQYF.

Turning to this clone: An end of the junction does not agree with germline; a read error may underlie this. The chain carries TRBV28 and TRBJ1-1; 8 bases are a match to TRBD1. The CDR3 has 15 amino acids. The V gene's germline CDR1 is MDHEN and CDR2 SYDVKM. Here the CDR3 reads CAGSLLDRDEDEAFF. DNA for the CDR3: TGTGCCGGCAGTTTACTGGACAGGGATGAGGATGAAGCTTTCTTT.

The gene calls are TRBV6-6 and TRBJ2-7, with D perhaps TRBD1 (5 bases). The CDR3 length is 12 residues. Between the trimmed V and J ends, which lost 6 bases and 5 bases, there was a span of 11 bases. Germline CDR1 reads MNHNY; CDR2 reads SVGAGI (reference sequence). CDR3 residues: CASRSGLHEQYF. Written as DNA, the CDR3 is TGTGCCAGCAGGTCAGGGTTACACGAGCAGTACTTC.

The CDR3 loop is CASSDVRDTQYF. CDR3 in DNA: TGTGCCAGCAGTGATGTGAGGGATACGCAGTATTTT. The chain recombines TRBV2 with TRBJ2-3; D ambiguous. This CDR3 spans 12 amino acids. The V end was cut by 3 bases, the J end by 6 bases, with 7 bases between. The germline CDR1 and CDR2 sequences are SNHLY and FYNNEI. Filled out from reference TRBV2 and TRBJ2-3, the complete variable domain reads EPEVTQTPSHQVTQMGQEVILRCVPISNHLYFYWYRQILGQKVEFLVSFYNNEISEKSEIFDDQFSVERPDGSNFTLKIRSTKLEDSAMYFCASSDVRDTQYFGPGTRLTVL.